This passage covers 12 T cell receptor beta chains from one sample sequenced in a study of blood T cell repertoires in COVID-19. Produced via immunoSEQ multiplex PCR; TCRdb's table is partial and in-frame only. The data show about 230,000 clones, with around four fifths seen just once and about 2.5% held by the top ten. The specimen sequenced was peripheral blood. These receptor sequences come from a woman in her seventies with active or convalescent COVID-19.

The chain employs TRBV12-3 or TRBV12-4 and TRBJ2-7; TRBD2 is a possible D gene (5 bases). The CDR3 length is 12 residues. Trimming removed 1 base at V and 6 bases at J, with 7 bases between. CDR3 in amino acids: CASSLGGLEQYF. The CDR3 region has the DNA TGTGCCAGCAGTTTAGGCGGGCTCGAGCAGTACTTC.

The V gene is TRBV29-1, the J gene TRBJ1-6; D remains unclear. The CDR3 contains 13 residues. CDR1 is SQVTM, CDR2 ANQGSEA, per germline. V lost 6 bases and J 9 bases, leaving 15 bases between the germline ends. CDR3 in amino acids: CSVSPGLGSPLHF. The CDR3 region has the DNA TGCAGCGTCTCCCCGGGTCTCGGTTCACCCCTCCACTTT.

In this sample, this clone turned up once. This chain uses TRBV3-1 (or the pseudogene TRBV3-2) with TRBJ2-3, with 7 bases fitting TRBD1. Germline-derived CDR1 and CDR2 are LGHDT and YNNKEL (reference sequence). The CDR3 totals 16 residues. Germline trimming cut 4 bases from V and 4 bases from J; bases unmatched to any gene: 11. Written as DNA, the CDR3 is TGTGCCAGCAGCCGTAGACAGGGAAGGTTGCCAGATACGCAGTATTTT. Translation: CASSRRQGRLPDTQYF.

The chain joins TRBV10-1 to TRBJ1-5, with a possible D match to TRBD1 (6 bases). Trimming shortened V by 10 bases and J by 0 bases, and 25 bases separated the two germline ends. The V gene's germline CDR1 is WNHNN and CDR2 SYGVQD (reference sequence). The CDR3 runs 18 residues. The CDR3 DNA is TGCGCCACCTCAAGTGGGGGGGGCGGTTTACATAGCAATCAGCCCCAGCATTTT. Amino acid sequence: CATSSGGGGLHSNQPQHF.

This clone was counted once. The chain links TRBV6-6 to TRBJ1-1; TRBD1 matches at 9 bases. The CDR3 loop spans 15 amino acids. Trimming removed 5 bases from V and 5 bases from J; junction bases left unmatched: 9. Germline CDR1 MNHNY, CDR2 SVGAGI (reference sequence). This CDR3 is CASSKLQGANTEAFF. In DNA, the CDR3 is TGTGCCAGCAGTAAGTTACAGGGGGCAAATACTGAAGCTTTCTTT.

The chain uses TRBV28 and TRBJ2-1; the D gene is possibly TRBD2 (5 bases). Germline CDR1 is MDHEN and CDR2 is SYDVKM. V lost 3 bases and J 0 bases, leaving 12 bases between the germline ends. The CDR3 length is 16 residues. CDR3 region: CASSFAGRSSYNEQFF. In DNA form, the CDR3 reads TGTGCCAGCAGTTTTGCGGGCCGGAGCTCCTACAATGAGCAGTTCTTC.

The rearrangement links TRBV6-5 to TRBJ1-4; D call uncertain. The CDR3 runs to 15 residues. Germline CDR1 reads MNHEY; CDR2 reads SVGAGI. Trimming removed 0 bases at V and 7 bases at J, with 12 bases between. The CDR3 DNA follows: TGTGCCAGCAGTTACTCGGAGGTTCGAGGTGAAAAACTGTTTTTT. Translated, it gives CASSYSEVRGEKLFF.

This chain connects TRBV18 to TRBJ1-5; D gene uncertain. Trimming stripped 3 bases from V and 2 bases from J, with 11 bases between. The CDR3 is 15 residues long. Germline assignment: CDR1 KGHSH and CDR2 LQKENI. The DNA for the CDR3 is TGTGCCAGCTCACCGGGCAGGTCTCGCAATCAGCCCCAGCATTTT. Translated, it gives CASSPGRSRNQPQHF.

This chain links TRBV7-9 with TRBJ2-3; D perhaps matches TRBD2 (5 bases). With 5 bases removed from V and 1 base from J, the gap between germline ends came to 16 bases. This CDR3 has 16 residues. Germline V lookup: CDR1 SEHNR, CDR2 FQNEAQ (reference sequence). This CDR3 is CASSRHTPGGTDTQYF. The DNA of the CDR3 is TGTGCCAGCAGCCGCCACACCCCCGGGGGCACAGATACGCAGTATTTT. The full variable domain, its missing parts supplied by reference TRBV7-9 and TRBJ2-3, is DTGVSQNPRHKITKRGQNVTFRCDPISEHNRLYWYRQTLGQGPEFLTYFQNEAQLEKSRLLSDRFSAERPKGSFSTLEIQRTEQGDSAMYLCASSRHTPGGTDTQYFGPGTRLTVL.

The chain employs TRBV6-6 and TRBJ1-2; D is unclear. The CDR3 is made up of 12 amino acids. V was trimmed by 4 bases and J by 13 bases, leaving 16 bases between them. CDR1 and CDR2 (germline): MNHNY, SVGAGI (reference sequence). The CDR3 region has the DNA TGTGCCAGCAGTTCGCTCGGAGCTTTTTCCACCTTC. Translating it yields CASSSLGAFSTF.

This clone was seen only a few times. The rearrangement uses TRBV7-6 and TRBJ2-1; D might be TRBD1 (6 bases). Between the trimmed V and J ends, which lost 4 bases and 5 bases, there was a span of 9 bases. The germline CDR1 and CDR2 sequences are SGHVS and FNYEAQ. This CDR3 has 13 amino acids. The CDR3 is CASSSDRNNEQFF. The CDR3 DNA follows: TGTGCCAGCAGCTCCGACAGGAACAATGAGCAGTTCTTC.

This clone was seen only once. V usage is TRBV6-2 or TRBV6-3 and J usage is TRBJ2-6; 9 nucleotides align to TRBD1. The germline gives CDR1 MNHEY, CDR2 SVGEGT. There are 17 residues in the CDR3. With V trimmed by 2 bases and J by 2 bases, 4 bases remained unmatched. The CDR3 DNA reads as TGTGCCAGCAGTTACCACGGGACAGGGACTGGGGCCAACGTCCTGACTTTC. This translates into CASSYHGTGTGANVLTF.